The entry below gives a single TCR beta chain sequence along with its context. What it binds is not known. The sample originates from a study of identical twins. Study conclusions and caveats: Conclusions were based on cross-sectional statistical analysis, without following the same donors. Shared out-of-frame alpha sequences (those common to twins) showed excess low generation probability.

From the 5' RACE reads, TCRdb called clonotypes with MiXCR, one entry per CDR3 protein. The sample consists of about 1.7 million distinct CDR3 sequences, under 35% of them appearing once. The CDR3 length is 15 residues. Germline CDR1 and CDR2: SNHLY and FYNNEI. The J segment lost 7 bases and the V segment lost 4 bases, leaving 9 bases of the junction unmatched. The chain has TRBV2 and TRBJ1-4, with 7 bases aligning to TRBD1. This clonotype originated in a newborn girl in good health. Material for sequencing was cord blood. The CDR3 DNA reads as TGTGCCAGCAGTGTCCGACAGGGTTCGGGTGAAAAACTGTTTTTT. It is translated as CASSVRQGSGEKLFF.